Below are 5 T cell receptor beta chains sequenced from a single sample in a study of T cells in tuberculosis (dated 2018 in TCRdb). Receptor libraries were prepared by the immunoSEQ multiplex PCR assay. Sourced from immuneACCESS, this table was stored by TCRdb with only in-frame sequences that have V and J called. A share of the clones is absent; for the studies checked, an unresolved V gene accounts for under half, and the remainder has no known explanation. The table for this sample lists about 34,000 clones; about 91% of them were counted only once. The ten most abundant clones make up less than 2.5% of the sample. The label giving this sample's time point can be read as: new active TB diagnosis, blood taken before or within 7 days of starting treatment. The source was PBMCs, collected at tuberculosis diagnosis. All receptors come from an adult with tuberculosis.

CDR3 in DNA: TGTGCCAGCAGCTTAGCCGTCCGGGACTCGTACGAGCAGTACGTC. As protein: CASSLAVRDSYEQYV. V usage is TRBV7-8 and J usage is TRBJ2-7; possibly TRBD2 for D (6 bases). The CDR3 is made up of 15 amino acids. In germline, CDR1 is SGHVS, CDR2 FQNEAQ. The V end lost 0 bases, the J end lost 4 bases, and 13 bases lay between the germline ends.

The J gene is TRBJ1-1, the V gene TRBV6-5, with 9 bases that match TRBD1. CDR3 length: 13 residues. With 8 bases clipped from V and 10 bases from J, the junction kept 11 bases outside the gene matches. CDR1 and CDR2 (germline): MNHEY, SVGAGI. The CDR3 region has the DNA TGTGCCAGCCAACAGGGGGCGCTCCTTGGAGCTTTCTTT. It specifies CASQQGALLGAFF.

J is TRBJ1-5 and V is TRBV10-1; 10 bases are shared with TRBD1. Germline CDR1 and CDR2: WNHNN and SYGVQD (reference sequence). CDR3 length: 14 amino acids. The J segment lost 7 bases and the V segment lost 2 bases, leaving 2 bases of the junction unmatched. The CDR3 loop is CASSEGTGVQPQHF. CDR3 in DNA: TGCGCCAGCAGTGAGGGGACAGGGGTACAGCCCCAGCATTTT.

The chain combines TRBV7-8 with TRBJ1-2; D not resolved. V lost 0 bases, J lost 0 bases, and 5 bases lay in between. Germline V gene sequence: CDR1 SGHVS, CDR2 FQNEAQ. The CDR3 is 14 residues long. Here the CDR3 DNA reads TGTGCCAGCAGCTTAGCTATATCTAACTATGGCTACACCTTC. It is translated as CASSLAISNYGYTF.

The rearrangement uses TRBV5-8 and TRBJ2-2, with a tentative D call TRBD1 (6 bases). The CDR3 has 16 amino acids. Germline CDR1 SGHTS, CDR2 YDEGEE. Trimming cost V 4 bases and J 3 bases, with 16 bases left between them. The chain's CDR3 is CASSTSDSPDTGELFF. In DNA, the CDR3 is TGTGCCAGCAGCACCTCGGACAGCCCGGACACCGGGGAGCTGTTTTTT.